This is a list of T cell receptor beta chains from one sample in a study of graft-versus-host responses after intestinal transplantation. The table came from immunoSEQ multiplex PCR; TCRdb's copy has only in-frame clones and leaves some out. The table records about 63,000 clones, around 86% of them present only once. This material consisted of ileum tissue, taken 350 to 400 days after transplant. These receptors originate from a human patient who received an intestinal transplant, so some T cells may come from the graft donor. Both conserved end residues are part of each CDR3.

J gene,V gene,CDR3 protein
TRBJ2-7,TRBV5-6,CASSWAAGAYEQYF
TRBJ2-3,TRBV5-1,CASSFSGGSDTQYF
TRBJ2-5,TRBV4-2,CASSQEEAGGPFGTQYF
TRBJ2-2,TRBV25-1,CASGEGELFF
TRBJ2-1,TRBV5-6,CASSFGDSYNEQFF
TRBJ1-5,TRBV10-3,CAITASDRESLNQPQHF
TRBJ2-6,TRBV19,CASRSRDRGFSGANVLTF
TRBJ2-7,TRBV7-9,CASSYYEQYF
TRBJ2-4,TRBV19,CASSIRDRLAKNIQYF
TRBJ2-7,TRBV9,CASSVASGNYEQYF
TRBJ2-7,TRBV29-1,CSVPGPSSYEQYF
-,TRBV2,CASRGGYEQYF
TRBJ2-2,TRBV6-6,CASSETGELFF
TRBJ1-2,TRBV2,CASSENWGERYTF
TRBJ1-2,TRBV10-2,CASSSSYGYTF
TRBJ1-1,TRBV27,CASSLSVNTEAFF
TRBJ2-7,TRBV4-2,CASSQDRAGEQYF
TRBJ1-2,TRBV6-5,CASSYSTQAGYTF
TRBJ2-1,TRBV11-2,CASSLEGTGVNEQFF
TRBJ2-5,TRBV23-1,CASSRGIQETQYF
TRBJ2-1,TRBV7-7,CASSRGMEPRSYNEQFF
TRBJ2-1,TRBV6-5,CASSYYRGTYNEQFF
TRBJ1-1,TRBV2,CASLGGARGAFF
TRBJ2-1,TRBV28,CASSSSGNEQFF
TRBJ2-3,TRBV4-2,CASSQDGGGDTQYF
TRBJ1-5,TRBV6-6,CASTSPRGGAQPQHF
TRBJ1-2,TRBV23-1,CASSQARDRSHGYTF
-,TRBV5-6,CASSLSNSYIHEQYF
TRBJ2-4,TRBV18,CASSISAGGLAKNIQYF
TRBJ1-1,TRBV20-1,CSASGGTEAFF
TRBJ1-3,TRBV29-1,CSVGLRETAGNTIYF
TRBJ1-2,TRBV6-5,CASSYSGGGGYGYTF
TRBJ1-4,TRBV29-1,CSVEDLVGTNEKLFF
TRBJ1-3,TRBV29-1,CSVDEGNTIYF
TRBJ2-1,TRBV27,CASSLSLLRVPPSDNEQFF
TRBJ2-7,TRBV6-1,CASSPGLSSYEQYF
TRBJ2-5,TRBV5-1,CASSLGTSGREETQYF
-,TRBV6-5,CASSSHALDSSYEQYF
TRBJ2-7,TRBV4-1,CASSRGLAGDYEQYF
TRBJ1-2,TRBV15,CATSRQGLYGYTF
TRBJ1-5,TRBV6-1,CASTTEYSNQPQHF